One and the same sample provided the 8 T cell receptor beta chains below, sequenced in a study of T cell repertoires in cytomegalovirus infection. Antigens for these TCRs are unknown. TCRdb processed the reads anew with MiXCR; each CDR3 protein has one entry. The sample records roughly 87,000 distinct CDR3 sequences, less than 30% being singletons. This sample comprised CD8+ T cells from cultured PBMCs, obtained from culture after CMV antigen stimulation. The receptors originated from a human donor in good health (CMV status not recorded). Some clones in this sample may be carry-over from other donors' samples.

The chain uses TRBV10-3 and TRBJ2-1; the match to TRBD2 covers 10 bases. The V segment lost 8 bases and the J segment 7 bases; nucleotides outside the gene matches: 14. This CDR3 has 16 residues. Per germline, CDR1 ENHRY and CDR2 SYGVKD. The CDR3 DNA sequence: TGTGCCATCCATGAAACCGGGACTAGCGCCACGAATGAGCAGTTCTTC. Its translation: CAIHETGTSATNEQFF.

This chain links TRBV7-6 with TRBJ2-7; 10 positions agree with TRBD1. This CDR3 is built from 14 residues. V lost 3 bases, J lost 5 bases, and 4 bases stayed unmatched. The V gene's germline CDR1 is SGHVS and CDR2 FNYEAQ. The CDR3 DNA is TGTGCCAGCAGCTTTGGGACAGGGGATGACGAGCAGTACTTC. It specifies CASSFGTGDDEQYF.

This clonotype was counted a few times. The rearrangement uses TRBV18 and TRBJ2-3; TRBD2 matches 8 bases. The V and J ends lost 1 base and 3 bases, in that order; junction bases with no gene match: 6. The CDR3 covers 16 residues. Germline assignment: CDR1 KGHSH and CDR2 LQKENI. As DNA, the CDR3 is TGTGCCAGCTCACCACAGGGACTAGGGGCTACAGATACGCAGTATTTT. It specifies CASSPQGLGATDTQYF.

This clonotype was counted a single time. This sequence joins TRBV7-6 and TRBJ2-7; possibly TRBD2 for D (5 bases). V dropped 0 bases and J dropped 7 bases, with 10 bases sitting between them. CDR3 length equals 13 residues. The germline CDR1 and CDR2 sequences are SGHVS and FNYEAQ. The CDR3, as DNA: TGTGCCAGCAGCTTAGCACCGGGGAGTGAGCAGTACTTC. This gives the protein CASSLAPGSEQYF.

This chain joins TRBV11-1 and TRBJ1-4; 10 bases are shared with TRBD1. This CDR3 contains 15 residues. V lost 5 bases to trimming and J lost 8 bases; unmatched junction nucleotides: 8. The V gene's germline CDR1 is SGHAT and CDR2 FQDESV (reference sequence). CDR3 sequence: CASSLRDRGVEKLFF. CDR3 in DNA: TGTGCCAGCAGCCTCCGGGACAGGGGAGTCGAAAAACTGTTTTTT.

J is TRBJ1-2 and V is TRBV9; D gene unclear. V was cut by 1 base and J by 5 bases, with 6 bases left in between. The CDR3 is 12 amino acids. Germline V gives CDR1 SGDLS, CDR2 YYNGEE. CDR3 sequence: CASSVSTYGYTF. DNA for the CDR3: TGTGCCAGCAGCGTATCAACATATGGCTACACCTTC. Combining the CDR3 with reference TRBV9 and TRBJ1-2 gives the whole variable domain DSGVTQTPKHLITATGQRVTLRCSPRSGDLSVYWYQQSLDQGLQFLIQYYNGEERAKGNILERFSAQQFPDLHSELNLSSLELGDSALYFCASSVSTYGYTFGSGTRLTVV.

The genes are TRBV20-1 and TRBJ2-1, with D possibly being TRBD1 (5 bases). Germline V gene sequence: CDR1 DFQATT, CDR2 SNEGSKA (reference sequence). V was clipped by 6 bases and J by 12 bases, with 18 bases between them. The CDR3 contains 12 residues. This CDR3 is CSAQRGNMGQFF. CDR3 coding DNA: TGCAGTGCCCAAAGGGGCAACATGGGGCAGTTCTTC.

This clonotype was observed many times. The chain has TRBV20-1 and TRBJ2-7; tentative D call: TRBD2 (5 bases). Germline values: CDR1 DFQATT, CDR2 SNEGSKA (reference sequence). V lost 2 bases to trimming and J lost 0 bases, with 11 bases between them. The CDR3 is made up of 14 amino acids. The CDR3 protein is CSARKPGSSYEQYF. CDR3 bases: TGCAGTGCTAGAAAGCCGGGGAGCTCCTACGAGCAGTACTTC.